This T cell receptor (beta chain) was retrieved from a study of cytomegalovirus exposure and HLA in healthy donors. PCR was performed using 60 Vbeta and 13 Jbeta primers. Sequencing used immunoSEQ multiplex PCR; TCRdb keeps in-frame clones, though not all of them. The sample yields hundreds of thousands of clones, around 80% seen once. Nominal health characterized the donors when sampled, though unrecorded immune exposures were likely. This clone was recorded once. Its cognate antigen is unknown. Overall study results and limits: Data from an earlier analysis indicated that most TCR beta V segments were productive either about 87% or about 30% of the time.

This CDR3 contains 14 residues. Germline assignment: CDR1 MNHEY and CDR2 SMNVEV (reference sequence). V lost 1 base, J lost 2 bases, and 8 bases lay in between. The sequenced material came from PBMCs. The receptor was derived from a girl aged 2 to 9 in good health and CMV-seronegative. The chain links TRBV27 to TRBJ2-5; D might be TRBD1 (5 bases). This chain's CDR3 is CASSLLDRQETQYF. The CDR3 nucleotides read TGTGCCAGCAGTTTATTAGACAGACAAGAGACCCAGTACTTC.